This is a list of T cell receptor beta chains from one sample in a study of blood T cell repertoires in COVID-19. Sequencing was performed with immunoSEQ multiplex PCR; in TCRdb, only in-frame clones are kept and a portion is missing. The data show under 95,000 clones, with over 75% seen just once and roughly 9.6% held by the top ten. The sequencing sample was made of peripheral blood. These TCRs come from a man over 45 with COVID-19, enrolled during active disease. CDR3s include the opening cysteine and the closing phenylalanine or tryptophan. A D gene is named only where the DNA matches it firmly. Some rows have no size entry. The others give once, few or many, or a class for an expanded clone.

CDR3nt: TGCGCCAGTACCGGGACAGGAGCGAACACTGAAGCTTTCTTT; CDR3aa: CASTGTGANTEAFF; j_gene: TRBJ1-1; d_gene: TRBD1; abundance: .; v_gene: TRBV10-1
CDR3nt: TGTGCCAGCAGCTCAGGGAATCAGCCCCAGCATTTT; CDR3aa: CASSSGNQPQHF; j_gene: TRBJ1-5; d_gene: .; abundance: .; v_gene: TRBV28
CDR3nt: TGTGCCAGCAGTTTAAGCCCTCGTCAGCCCCAGCATTTT; CDR3aa: CASSLSPRQPQHF; j_gene: TRBJ1-5; d_gene: .; abundance: .; v_gene: TRBV28
CDR3nt: TGTGCCAGCACCCCCTCAGGGGGCCCTGATACGCAGTATTTT; CDR3aa: CASTPSGGPDTQYF; j_gene: TRBJ2-3; d_gene: TRBD1; abundance: .; v_gene: TRBV27
CDR3nt: TGTGCCAGCAGCTATTTCCAGGGCCACGAGCAGTACTTC; CDR3aa: CASSYFQGHEQYF; j_gene: TRBJ2-7; d_gene: .; abundance: .; v_gene: TRBV11-2
CDR3nt: TGTGCCAGCAGCACAGGGGGGCTAACCGGGGAGCTGTTTTTT; CDR3aa: CASSTGGLTGELFF; j_gene: TRBJ2-2; d_gene: TRBD1; abundance: .; v_gene: TRBV6-5
CDR3nt: TGTGCCTGGACGTCCGGGACAGATACGCAGTATTTT; CDR3aa: CAWTSGTDTQYF; j_gene: TRBJ2-3; d_gene: .; abundance: .; v_gene: TRBV30
CDR3nt: TGCGCCAGCAGCCCAGTACAGGGGGCTCCAATCGGCAATGAGCAGTTCTTC; CDR3aa: CASSPVQGAPIGNEQFF; j_gene: TRBJ2-1; d_gene: TRBD1; abundance: .; v_gene: TRBV4-1
CDR3nt: TGCGCCAGCAGCTTCATACAGGGACCGAACACCGGGGAGCTGTTTTTT; CDR3aa: CASSFIQGPNTGELFF; j_gene: TRBJ2-2; d_gene: .; abundance: once; v_gene: TRBV5-1
CDR3nt: TGTGCCAGCAGCCCCCTGGACAGGGGGGGAAAACTGTTTTTT; CDR3aa: CASSPLDRGGKLFF; j_gene: TRBJ1-4; d_gene: TRBD1; abundance: .; v_gene: TRBV14
CDR3nt: TGTGCCAGCAGCTACAGTATGACAGCTAACTATGGCTACACCTTC; CDR3aa: CASSYSMTANYGYTF; j_gene: TRBJ1-2; d_gene: .; abundance: .; v_gene: TRBV7-2
CDR3nt: TGTGCCAGCGCAGGAATTACGGGAGGGCTTCGATCCAAAGAGACCCAGTACTTC; CDR3aa: CASAGITGGLRSKETQYF; j_gene: TRBJ2-5; d_gene: TRBD2; abundance: .; v_gene: TRBV28
CDR3nt: TGTGCCAGCAGCGTAGAGGGAAGCGGGAGAGGGGGGGAGCAGTTCTTC; CDR3aa: CASSVEGSGRGGEQFF; j_gene: TRBJ2-1; d_gene: TRBD2; abundance: .; v_gene: TRBV9
CDR3nt: TGTGCCAGCAGTTACAAGCAGGGGGCGGCGGAAGCTTTCTTT; CDR3aa: CASSYKQGAAEAFF; j_gene: TRBJ1-1; d_gene: TRBD1; abundance: .; v_gene: TRBV6-6
CDR3nt: TGTGCCAGCAGCGTAACAGAGGGGGCCGGGGAGCTGTTTTTT; CDR3aa: CASSVTEGAGELFF; j_gene: TRBJ2-2; d_gene: .; abundance: .; v_gene: TRBV9
CDR3nt: TGTGCCAGCTCACCTTCCTCAGGGGACTATGGCTACACCTTC; CDR3aa: CASSPSSGDYGYTF; j_gene: TRBJ1-2; d_gene: .; abundance: .; v_gene: TRBV18
CDR3nt: TGCGCCAGCAGCTTGGATCCCACAGTTGGGCCCCTCCACTTT; CDR3aa: CASSLDPTVGPLHF; j_gene: TRBJ1-6; d_gene: .; abundance: few; v_gene: TRBV5-1
CDR3nt: TGCGCCCGCAGCTTGGAGGGGGGGGCCTATGGCTACACCTTC; CDR3aa: CARSLEGGAYGYTF; j_gene: TRBJ1-2; d_gene: .; abundance: .; v_gene: TRBV5-1
CDR3nt: TGTGCCAGCAGCCGGGGAGGGCATTCACCCCTCCACTTT; CDR3aa: CASSRGGHSPLHF; j_gene: TRBJ1-6; d_gene: .; abundance: once; v_gene: TRBV25-1
CDR3nt: TGTGCCAGCAGTTTATCGGGCGAGCAGTACTTC; CDR3aa: CASSLSGEQYF; j_gene: TRBJ2-7; d_gene: .; abundance: .; v_gene: TRBV28
CDR3nt: TGTGCCAGCAGACTAACTAAGAGCGTAGTCTACGAGCAGTACTTC; CDR3aa: CASRLTKSVVYEQYF; j_gene: TRBJ2-7; d_gene: .; abundance: .; v_gene: TRBV28
CDR3nt: TGTGCCAGCCAGGGATCGTCCTTTCCAGATACGCAGTATTTT; CDR3aa: CASQGSSFPDTQYF; j_gene: TRBJ2-3; d_gene: .; abundance: .; v_gene: TRBV6-6
CDR3nt: TGTGCCAGCCGTATCGGGACTAGCGACTACGAGCAGTACTTC; CDR3aa: CASRIGTSDYEQYF; j_gene: TRBJ2-7; d_gene: TRBD2; abundance: .; v_gene: TRBV28
CDR3nt: TGTGCCAGCAGTGAAGCGGGGACCGGGGATCAGCCCCAGCATTTT; CDR3aa: CASSEAGTGDQPQHF; j_gene: TRBJ1-5; d_gene: .; abundance: .; v_gene: TRBV25-1
CDR3nt: TGTGCCAGCAGCTCCCGACAGGGTGCCACCATATATTTT; CDR3aa: CASSSRQGATIYF; j_gene: TRBJ1-3; d_gene: TRBD1; abundance: .; v_gene: TRBV7-2
CDR3nt: TGTGCCAGCAGCTTGAAGCGCGGGGCGAGCACTGAAGCTTTCTTT; CDR3aa: CASSLKRGASTEAFF; j_gene: TRBJ1-1; d_gene: .; abundance: .; v_gene: TRBV5-4
CDR3nt: TGTGCCAGCAGCGCCCACGGGACTACCTCCTACAATGAGCAGTTCTTC; CDR3aa: CASSAHGTTSYNEQFF; j_gene: TRBJ2-1; d_gene: TRBD2; abundance: .; v_gene: TRBV7-3
CDR3nt: TGTGCCAGCAGCACAACAGGGTATAATTCACCCCTCCACTTT; CDR3aa: CASSTTGYNSPLHF; j_gene: TRBJ1-6; d_gene: .; abundance: .; v_gene: TRBV3-1/TRBV3-2
CDR3nt: TGCGCCAGCAGCCAAGCCAGGCAGAATCAGCCCCAGCATTTT; CDR3aa: CASSQARQNQPQHF; j_gene: TRBJ1-5; d_gene: .; abundance: .; v_gene: TRBV4-3
CDR3nt: TGTGCCAGCACCGAACAGGGGGGCGGTCAGCCCCAGCATTTT; CDR3aa: CASTEQGGGQPQHF; j_gene: TRBJ1-5; d_gene: TRBD1; abundance: once; v_gene: TRBV6-5
CDR3nt: TGTGCCTGGAGTATGACAGTAGCCAAAAACATTCAGTACTTC; CDR3aa: CAWSMTVAKNIQYF; j_gene: TRBJ2-4; d_gene: .; abundance: once; v_gene: TRBV30
CDR3nt: TGCGCCAGCAGCTCTGGCCCTAATGAAAAACTGTTTTTT; CDR3aa: CASSSGPNEKLFF; j_gene: TRBJ1-4; d_gene: .; abundance: .; v_gene: TRBV5-1
CDR3nt: TGCGCCAGCAGCTCCCGACAGGGGAGTGGCTACACCTTC; CDR3aa: CASSSRQGSGYTF; j_gene: TRBJ1-2; d_gene: TRBD1; abundance: .; v_gene: TRBV5-1
CDR3nt: TGTGCCACCAGCAGGCCGGGGGCGGGGGGAGAGCAGTACTTC; CDR3aa: CATSRPGAGGEQYF; j_gene: TRBJ2-7; d_gene: TRBD2; abundance: few; v_gene: TRBV15
CDR3nt: TGCGCCAGCAGCCCACAGGGGGTCTACAATGAGCAGTTCTTC; CDR3aa: CASSPQGVYNEQFF; j_gene: TRBJ2-1; d_gene: TRBD1; abundance: few; v_gene: TRBV4-1
CDR3nt: TGTGCCAGCAGCGTCAGGGGGACGAACACCGGGGAGCTGTTTTTT; CDR3aa: CASSVRGTNTGELFF; j_gene: TRBJ2-2; d_gene: TRBD1; abundance: .; v_gene: TRBV9
CDR3nt: TGTGCCAGCAGCTTATGGCGGCAGGGGGGTGAGCAGTTCTTC; CDR3aa: CASSLWRQGGEQFF; j_gene: TRBJ2-1; d_gene: .; abundance: .; v_gene: TRBV11-2
CDR3nt: TGTGCCACCTCGAGAAGCACCTACGAGCAGTACTTC; CDR3aa: CATSRSTYEQYF; j_gene: TRBJ2-7; d_gene: .; abundance: .; v_gene: TRBV28
CDR3nt: TGTGCCAGCTCTCTGGGCCACTCCTACGAGCAGTACTTC; CDR3aa: CASSLGHSYEQYF; j_gene: TRBJ2-7; d_gene: .; abundance: .; v_gene: TRBV18
CDR3nt: TGTGCCATCAGTGAGTCGCTCAGGGATGGAAACACCATATATTTT; CDR3aa: CAISESLRDGNTIYF; j_gene: TRBJ1-3; d_gene: .; abundance: .; v_gene: TRBV10-3
CDR3nt: TGTGCCACCGGGAGCTCTAGCGGGAATACCGGGGAGCTGTTTTTT; CDR3aa: CATGSSSGNTGELFF; j_gene: TRBJ2-2; d_gene: TRBD2; abundance: .; v_gene: TRBV10-3
CDR3nt: TGTGCCAGCAGCGACCGGGGCACTGAAGCTTTCTTT; CDR3aa: CASSDRGTEAFF; j_gene: TRBJ1-1; d_gene: .; abundance: .; v_gene: TRBV3-1/TRBV3-2
CDR3nt: TGCGCCAGCAGCCCTTTGACAGGGGGCACTGAAGCTTTCTTT; CDR3aa: CASSPLTGGTEAFF; j_gene: TRBJ1-1; d_gene: TRBD1; abundance: .; v_gene: TRBV5-1
CDR3nt: TGTGCCAGCACCGAGGGGGACAGGGCGCACTTC; CDR3aa: CASTEGDRAHF; j_gene: TRBJ2-7; d_gene: TRBD1; abundance: .; v_gene: TRBV2
CDR3nt: TGTGCCAGCAAGCGGGCCGGAGACAGCCCCTATGGCTATGGCTACACCTTC; CDR3aa: CASKRAGDSPYGYGYTF; j_gene: TRBJ1-2; d_gene: .; abundance: .; v_gene: TRBV11-3